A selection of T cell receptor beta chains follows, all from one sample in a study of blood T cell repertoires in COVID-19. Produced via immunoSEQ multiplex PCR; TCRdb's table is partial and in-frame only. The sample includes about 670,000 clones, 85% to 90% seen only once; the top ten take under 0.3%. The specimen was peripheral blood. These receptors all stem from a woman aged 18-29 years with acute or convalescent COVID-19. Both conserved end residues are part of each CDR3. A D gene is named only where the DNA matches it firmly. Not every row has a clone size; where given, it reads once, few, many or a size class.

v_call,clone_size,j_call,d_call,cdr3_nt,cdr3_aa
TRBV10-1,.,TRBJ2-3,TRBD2,TGCGCCAGGATTAGCGGGGGGCCCGTTGTAGATACGCAGTATTTT,CARISGGPVVDTQYF
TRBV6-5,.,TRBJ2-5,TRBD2,TGTGCCATCGGGACTAGCGGGGGGGCGGAGACCCAGTACTTC,CAIGTSGGAETQYF
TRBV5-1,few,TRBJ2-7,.,TGCGCCAGCACCGCTAGTGCCTACGAGCAGTACTTC,CASTASAYEQYF
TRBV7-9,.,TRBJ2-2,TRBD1,TGTGCCAGCAGCTTAAGGGACAGGGGTCACCCCGCGAACACCGGGGAGCTGTTTTTT,CASSLRDRGHPANTGELFF
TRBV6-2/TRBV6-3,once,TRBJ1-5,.,TGTGCCAGCAGTTACCAGACAGTTAATCAGCCCCAGCATTTT,CASSYQTVNQPQHF
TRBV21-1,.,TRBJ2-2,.,TGTGCCAGCGGTTGCGGGGACACCGGGGAGCTGTTTTTT,CASGCGDTGELFF
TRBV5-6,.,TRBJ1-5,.,TGTGCCAGCAGCTTCTATGAGCTTGTGAGCAATCAGCCCCAGCATTTT,CASSFYELVSNQPQHF
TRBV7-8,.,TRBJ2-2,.,TGTGCCAGCAGCCCCCGTGAGTTAGACACCGGGGAGCTGTTTTTT,CASSPRELDTGELFF
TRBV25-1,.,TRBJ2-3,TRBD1,TGTGCCAGCAGTGAACTACAGGGGGAAGATACGCAGTATTTT,CASSELQGEDTQYF
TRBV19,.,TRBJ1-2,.,TGTGCCAGTAGTATAGAGGGGCGAGCTACCTATGGCTACACCTTC,CASSIEGRATYGYTF
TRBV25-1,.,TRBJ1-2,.,TGTGCCAGCCACGATAGTAACTATGGCTACACCTTC,CASHDSNYGYTF
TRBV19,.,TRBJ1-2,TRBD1,TGTGCCAGTAGTTACGACCCCGACGGGACAGCTAACTATGGCTACACCTTC,CASSYDPDGTANYGYTF
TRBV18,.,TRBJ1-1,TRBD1,TGTGCCAGCTCAGGGCTGGGACAGTCAAACACTGAAGCTTTCTTT,CASSGLGQSNTEAFF
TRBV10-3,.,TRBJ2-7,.,TGTGCCATCAGTGGTGCAGGTTCCTACGAGCAGTACTTC,CAISGAGSYEQYF
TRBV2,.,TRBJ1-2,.,TGTGCCAGCAGTGCCTTAAGGACAGAGTTTCTTAACTATGGCTACACCTTC,CASSALRTEFLNYGYTF
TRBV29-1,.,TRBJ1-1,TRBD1,TGCAGCGCCCCCAGCCGTACAGGGGGCACTGAAGCTTTCTTT,CSAPSRTGGTEAFF
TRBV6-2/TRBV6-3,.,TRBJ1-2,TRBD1,TGTGCCAGCAGTTCAACCGGGACAGGGGTCGGCTACACCTTC,CASSSTGTGVGYTF
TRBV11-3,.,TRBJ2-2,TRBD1,TGTGCCAGCAGCGCCACAGGGGGCCAGACCGGGGAGCTGTTTTTT,CASSATGGQTGELFF
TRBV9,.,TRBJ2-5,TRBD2,TGTGCCAGCAGCTCTAACCGAATGACTAGCGGGGAAGAGACCCAGTACTTC,CASSSNRMTSGEETQYF
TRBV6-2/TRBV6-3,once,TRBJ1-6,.,TGTGCCAGCAGTTACGGGCGGGCACGACAAGGATCACCCCTCCACTTT,CASSYGRARQGSPLHF
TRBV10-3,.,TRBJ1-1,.,TGTGCCATCAGTGAGACGGCAGGACTAGCGCACATGAACACTGAAGCTTTCTTT,CAISETAGLAHMNTEAFF
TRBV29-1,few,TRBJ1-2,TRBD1,TGCAGCGTGGGCGGGACAGGGCGCTATGGCTACACCTTC,CSVGGTGRYGYTF
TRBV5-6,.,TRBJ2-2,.,TGTGCCAGCAGCTTAGGAGGAGGGGAGCTGTTTTTT,CASSLGGGELFF
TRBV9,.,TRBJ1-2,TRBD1,TGTGCCAGCAGCGCACAGGGGTGGGGCTACACCTTC,CASSAQGWGYTF
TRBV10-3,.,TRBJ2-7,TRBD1,TGTGCCATCAGCTCACAGGGGGAGCAGTACTTC,CAISSQGEQYF
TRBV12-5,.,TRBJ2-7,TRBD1,TGTGCTAGTGCCCCACGGGACAGCCTTCTCGAGCAGTACTTC,CASAPRDSLLEQYF
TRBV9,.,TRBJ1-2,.,TGTGCCAGCAGCGTAGCGTTTAGGGGCTATGGCTACACCTTC,CASSVAFRGYGYTF
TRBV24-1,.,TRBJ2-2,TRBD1,TGTGCCACCAGAGATCCAGGGGGAAACACCGGGGAGCTGTTTTTT,CATRDPGGNTGELFF
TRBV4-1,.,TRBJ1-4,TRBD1,TGCGCCAGCAGCCCCCTGACAGGGGGGTATGAAAAACTGTTTTTT,CASSPLTGGYEKLFF
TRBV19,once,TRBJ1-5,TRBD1,TGTGCCAGTACTGCTCGCGGCTGGGACAGGGGAGGGCAGCCCCAGCATTTT,CASTARGWDRGGQPQHF
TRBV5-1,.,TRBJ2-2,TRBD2,TGCGCCAGCAGCTTGGTTAGCGGGGGTATCGGGGAGCTGTTTTTT,CASSLVSGGIGELFF
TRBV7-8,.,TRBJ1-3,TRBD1,TGTGCCAGCAGCTTAGGAACAGGGGCCTCTGGAAACACCATATATTTT,CASSLGTGASGNTIYF
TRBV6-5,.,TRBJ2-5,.,TGTGCCAGCAGTTCCAACCTAGGCCCCGAGACCCAGTACTTC,CASSSNLGPETQYF
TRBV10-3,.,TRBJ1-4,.,TGTGCCATCCGGGGGGGTACAGGAGAAAAACTGTTTTTT,CAIRGGTGEKLFF
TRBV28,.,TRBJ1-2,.,TGTGCCAGCAGACAGGGTATGAACTATGGCTACACCTTC,CASRQGMNYGYTF
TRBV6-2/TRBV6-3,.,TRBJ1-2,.,TGTGCCAGCAGTTACGGAGGCTATGGCTACACCTTC,CASSYGGYGYTF
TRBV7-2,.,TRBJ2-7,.,TGTGCCAGCAGCGGGGGGGGACAAATCTACGAGCAGTACTTC,CASSGGGQIYEQYF
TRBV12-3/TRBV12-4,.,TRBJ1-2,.,TGTGCCAGCAGTTTACGTGTGGGGCCGGGCTACACCTTC,CASSLRVGPGYTF
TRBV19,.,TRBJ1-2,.,TGTGCCAGTAGTATGGGGCAGCGAGGTACCTATGGCTACACCTTC,CASSMGQRGTYGYTF
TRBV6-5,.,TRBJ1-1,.,TGTGCCAGCATATTCAGCGGTAGCACTGAAGCTTTCTTT,CASIFSGSTEAFF
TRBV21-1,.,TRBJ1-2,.,TGTGCCAGCAGCGCCTCTCGGACAGGGGTGGACTATGGCTACACCTTC,CASSASRTGVDYGYTF